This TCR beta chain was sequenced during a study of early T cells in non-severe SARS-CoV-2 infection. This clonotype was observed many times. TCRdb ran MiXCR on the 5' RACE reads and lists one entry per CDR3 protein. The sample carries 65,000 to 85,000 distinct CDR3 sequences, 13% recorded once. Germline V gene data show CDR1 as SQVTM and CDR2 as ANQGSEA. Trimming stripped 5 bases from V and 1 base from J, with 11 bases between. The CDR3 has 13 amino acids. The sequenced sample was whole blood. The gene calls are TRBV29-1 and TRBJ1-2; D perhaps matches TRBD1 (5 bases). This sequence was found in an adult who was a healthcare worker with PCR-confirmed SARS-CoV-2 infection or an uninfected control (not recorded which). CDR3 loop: CSVRDQINYGYTF. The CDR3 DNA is TGCAGCGTTCGGGACCAAATTAACTATGGCTACACCTTC.